A single TCR beta chain is shown here with its context. This sample was taken from a study of cytomegalovirus exposure and HLA in healthy donors. The ends were cut back, 0 bases at V and 8 bases at J, with 6 bases in the middle. Germline lookup yields CDR1 GTSNPN and CDR2 SVGIG (reference sequence). CDR3 length equals 11 residues. Data came from immunoSEQ multiplex PCR; TCRdb stores just in-frame clones and leaves some out. This table holds around 400,000 clones, 86% found once. The specimen sequenced was PBMCs. The receptor was derived from a woman aged 18-30 years in good health and CMV-seronegative. The rearrangement uses TRBV30 and TRBJ2-3, with D maybe TRBD1 (6 bases). The CDR3 spells CAWSVGGTQYF. DNA of the CDR3: TGTGCCTGGAGTGTAGGGGGTACGCAGTATTTT. The full variable domain, with the rest looked up from reference TRBV30 and TRBJ2-3, is SQTIHQWPATLVQPVGSPLSLECTVEGTSNPNLYWYRQAAGRGLQLLFYSVGIGQISSEVPQNLSASRPQDRQFILSSKKLLLSDSGFYLCAWSVGGTQYFGPGTRLTVL.